Shown below are 13 T cell receptor beta chains from a single sample sequenced in a study of cytomegalovirus exposure and HLA in healthy donors. In the PCR, 60 Vbeta and 13 Jbeta primers were used. Sequenced by immunoSEQ multiplex PCR; TCRdb stores in-frame clones only, minus some. This table holds under 65,000 clones. Sequenced material: PBMCs. The source of these receptors is a woman aged 30 to 39 in good health and CMV-seropositive.

This chain connects TRBV5-5 to TRBJ2-5, with TRBD2 as a possible D gene (6 bases). Trimming cost V 0 bases and J 2 bases, with 11 bases left between them. The CDR3 has 15 residues. CDR1 is SGHKS, CDR2 YYEKEE, per germline (reference sequence). The CDR3 reads CASSLDWGDQETQYF. The CDR3 DNA follows: TGTGCCAGCAGCTTGGATTGGGGGGATCAAGAGACCCAGTACTTC.

The chain combines TRBV13 with TRBJ1-1; D gene uncertain. Trimming took off 0 bases at V and 7 bases at J, with 6 bases between the two ends. Germline V gene sequence: CDR1 PRHDT, CDR2 FYEKMQ (reference sequence). There are 12 residues in the CDR3. CDR3 coding DNA: TGTGCCAGCAGCTTAGGCCCCAGTGAAGCTTTCTTT. Amino acid sequence: CASSLGPSEAFF.

Turning to this clone: One end of the junction varies from germline; a read error may be responsible. The sample contains more than one DNA sequence encoding this CDR3. The chain is built from TRBV6-5 and TRBJ1-6; TRBD1 aligns across 8 bases. This CDR3 contains 15 residues. Germline CDR1 and CDR2: MNHEY and SVGAGI. The chain's CDR3 is CASSTDRGVNSPLHF. CDR3 nucleotides: TGTGCCAGCAGTACCGACAGGGGCGTCAATTCACCCCTACACTTT.

V gene TRBV6-4 combines with J gene TRBJ2-1, with D possibly being TRBD2 (5 bases). The V end was cut by 2 bases, the J end by 6 bases, with 8 bases between. Germline CDR1 is MRHNA and CDR2 is SNTAGT. This CDR3 has 13 amino acids. The DNA for the CDR3 is TGTGCCAGCAGTGACCCCCTAGCCAATGAGCAGTTCTTC. This codes for CASSDPLANEQFF.

The J gene is TRBJ2-1, the V gene TRBV11-2, with D uncertain. CDR3 length: 15 amino acids. The germline gives CDR1 SGHAT, CDR2 FQNNGV. V lost 5 bases, J lost 0 bases, and 11 bases lay in between. The chain's CDR3 is CASSQTLSSYNEQFF. In DNA form, the CDR3 reads TGTGCCAGCAGCCAGACTTTGAGCTCCTACAATGAGCAGTTCTTC. The entire variable domain, with the rest obtained from reference TRBV11-2 and TRBJ2-1, is as follows: EAGVAQSPRYKIIEKRQSVAFWCNPISGHATLYWYQQILGQGPKLLIQFQNNGVVDDSQLPKDRFSAERLKGVDSTLKIQPAKLEDSAVYLCASSQTLSSYNEQFFGPGTRLTVL.

The V call is TRBV2, the J call TRBJ1-3; D uncertain. CDR1 is SNHLY and CDR2 is FYNNEI in the germline V gene. This CDR3 is built from 14 residues. The germline V and J ends were trimmed by 6 bases and 1 base, with 10 bases remaining between them. The CDR3 DNA is TGTGCCAGCAGCGAGGAGGTATCTGGAAACACCATATATTTT. Translated: CASSEEVSGNTIYF.

Remarks on this clone: The sample holds other DNA sequences that translate to the same CDR3. J is TRBJ2-7 and V is TRBV5-6; D uncertain. Germline-derived CDR1 and CDR2 are SGHDT and YYEEEE. The CDR3 runs 14 residues. V was trimmed by 0 bases and J by 1 base, leaving 8 bases between them. CDR3 region: CASSLGSSSYEQYF. CDR3 bases: TGTGCCAGCAGCTTGGGTAGCTCATCCTACGAGCAGTACTTC. The full variable domain, rest sourced from reference TRBV5-6 and TRBJ2-7, is DAGVTQSPTHLIKTRGQQVTLRCSPKSGHDTVSWYQQALGQGPQFIFQYYEEEERQRGNFPDRFSGHQFPNYSSELNVNALLLGDSALYLCASSLGSSSYEQYFGPGTRLTVT.

The chain has TRBV2 and TRBJ1-2; D perhaps matches TRBD1 (6 bases). CDR3 length equals 13 residues. V lost 8 bases, J lost 7 bases, and 17 bases lay in between. Germline-derived CDR1 and CDR2 are SNHLY and FYNNEI. CDR3 sequence: CASGAQGMRGYTF. The CDR3 region has the DNA TGTGCCAGCGGGGCCCAGGGGATGCGTGGCTACACCTTC.

The chain recombines TRBV20-1 with TRBJ2-5, with D possibly being TRBD2 (5 bases). Trimming took off 3 bases at V and 5 bases at J, with 7 bases between the two ends. In germline, CDR1 is DFQATT, CDR2 SNEGSKA (reference sequence). The CDR3 is 11 residues long. The CDR3 nucleotides are TGCAGTGCTAGGGGAGCTGAGACCCAGTACTTC. Encoded protein: CSARGAETQYF.

Details on this clone: The sample holds other DNA sequences that translate to the same CDR3. The chain carries TRBV5-6 and TRBJ2-7; no firm D call. This CDR3 spans 12 amino acids. V lost 3 bases, J lost 0 bases, and 4 bases lay in between. Germline lookup yields CDR1 SGHDT and CDR2 YYEEEE. CDR3 loop: CASSSSSYEQYF. The CDR3 DNA sequence: TGTGCCAGCAGCTCTAGCTCCTACGAGCAGTACTTC.

V usage is TRBV4-1 and J usage is TRBJ1-5; tentative D call: TRBD1 (6 bases). Germline CDR1 and CDR2: MGHRA and YSYEKL. The germline V and J ends were trimmed by 3 bases and 3 bases, with 12 bases remaining between them. CDR3 length equals 15 residues. The CDR3 DNA reads TGCGCCAGCAGCCACCCCGGACAGTTCAATCAGCCCCAGCATTTT. It specifies CASSHPGQFNQPQHF.

This chain connects TRBV4-2 to TRBJ2-7; 9 bases agree with TRBD2. This CDR3 is built from 15 residues. Germline CDR1 reads LGHNA; CDR2 reads YNFKEQ. V shed 0 bases and J 2 bases; nucleotides not matched to a gene: 2. The CDR3 here is CASSQDLAGAYEQYF. CDR3 coding DNA: TGTGCCAGCAGCCAAGACTTAGCGGGGGCCTACGAGCAGTACTTC.

This sequence joins TRBV6-6 and TRBJ2-2; TRBD2 matches at 9 bases. Germline V gene lookup returns CDR1 MNHNY and CDR2 SVGAGI (reference sequence). V trimming: 2 bases; J trimming: 1 base; junction bases outside the gene matches: 2. The CDR3 consists of 16 residues. DNA of the CDR3: TGTGCCAGCAGTTACCAGCGGGAGGAGAACACCGGGGAGCTGTTTTTT. As protein: CASSYQREENTGELFF.